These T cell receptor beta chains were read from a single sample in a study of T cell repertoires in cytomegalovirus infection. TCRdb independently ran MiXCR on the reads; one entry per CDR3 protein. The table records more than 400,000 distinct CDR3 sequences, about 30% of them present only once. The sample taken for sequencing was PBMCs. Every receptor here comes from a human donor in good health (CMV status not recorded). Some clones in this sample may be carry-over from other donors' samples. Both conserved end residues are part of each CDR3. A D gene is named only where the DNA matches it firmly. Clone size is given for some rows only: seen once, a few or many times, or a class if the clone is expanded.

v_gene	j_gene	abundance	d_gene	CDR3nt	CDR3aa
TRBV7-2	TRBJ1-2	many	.	TGTGCCAGCAGCTCCCGGTATGGCTACACCTTC	CASSSRYGYTF
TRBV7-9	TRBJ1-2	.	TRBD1	TGTGCCAGCAGCCTTCCCACAGGGGGCGGCTATGGCTACACCTTC	CASSLPTGGGYGYTF
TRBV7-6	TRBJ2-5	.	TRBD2	TGTGCCAGCAGCTTAGACTTCTACCGCTTTAGCGGGTCAGAAGAGACCCAGTACTTC	CASSLDFYRFSGSEETQYF
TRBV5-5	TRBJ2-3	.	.	TGTGCCAGCAGCTCCCTATGGACAGATACGCAGTATTTT	CASSSLWTDTQYF
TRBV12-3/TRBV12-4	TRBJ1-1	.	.	TGTGCCAGCAGCCAAGGTAGTACGGTGAACACTGAAGCTTTCTTT	CASSQGSTVNTEAFF
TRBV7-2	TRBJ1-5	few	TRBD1	TGTGCCAGCAGTTCTACGTTTCCGGGACAGACCTCTGTGCATCAGCCCCAGCATTTT	CASSSTFPGQTSVHQPQHF
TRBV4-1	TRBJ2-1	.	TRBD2	TGCGCCAGCAGCCATCCTAGCGGGAGGGCCCAGGGGGATGAGCAGTTCTTC	CASSHPSGRAQGDEQFF
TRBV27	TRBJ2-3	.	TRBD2	TGTGCCAGCAGGGAGACTAGCCCCGATACGCAGTATTTT	CASRETSPDTQYF
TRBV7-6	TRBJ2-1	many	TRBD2	TGTGCCAGCAGCTTATTCGGGACTAGCGGGAGGTTAGAAAACAATGAGCAGTTCTTC	CASSLFGTSGRLENNEQFF
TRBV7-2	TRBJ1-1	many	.	TGTGCCAGCAGCCCACCGTCTGGACACCAGAACACTGAAGCTTTCTTT	CASSPPSGHQNTEAFF
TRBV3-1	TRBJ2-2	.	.	TGTGCCAGCAGCCAAGTGGGACCAAGGAACACCGGGGAGCTGTTTTTT	CASSQVGPRNTGELFF
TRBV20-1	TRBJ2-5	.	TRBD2	TGCAGTGCTAGAGATATGGCTAGCGGGAGAAAGCAGACCCAGTACTTC	CSARDMASGRKQTQYF
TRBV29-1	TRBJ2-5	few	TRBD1	TGCAGCGTTACGGACAGGGGGGTCCAAGAGACCCAGTACTTC	CSVTDRGVQETQYF
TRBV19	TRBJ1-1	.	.	TGTGCCAGTAGTATATCCAGGGTCACTGAAGCTTTCTTT	CASSISRVTEAFF
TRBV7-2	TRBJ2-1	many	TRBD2	TGTGCCAGCAGCTTACTTAGCGGGGGCGGGAGGCCGTACAATGAGCAGTTCTTC	CASSLLSGGGRPYNEQFF
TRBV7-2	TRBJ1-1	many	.	TGTGCCAGCAGCGTGGAGATGAACACTGAAGCTTTCTTT	CASSVEMNTEAFF
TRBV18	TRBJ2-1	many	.	TGTGCCAGCAGCCCCCCCGGGACCTCCTACAATGAGCAGTTCTTC	CASSPPGTSYNEQFF
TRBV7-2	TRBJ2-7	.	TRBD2	TGTGCCAGCAGCGTCTCGTCCCCGGGACTAGGAAGTGAGCAGTACTTC	CASSVSSPGLGSEQYF
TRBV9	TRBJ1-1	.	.	TGTGCCAGCAGCGTAAAAGTGAACACTGAAGCTTTCTTT	CASSVKVNTEAFF
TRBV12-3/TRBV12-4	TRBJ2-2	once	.	TGTGCCAGCAGTCCCACGCGGGTCGGGGAGCTGTTTTTT	CASSPTRVGELFF
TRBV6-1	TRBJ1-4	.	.	TGTGCCAGCAGCCGAACGGGAGAGGCCCCCAATGAAAAACTGTTTTTT	CASSRTGEAPNEKLFF
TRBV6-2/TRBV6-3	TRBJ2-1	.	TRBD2	TGTGCCAGCAGTTACCCCGGGACTAGCGGGAGAGTTAGGGATTGGCAGTTCTTC	CASSYPGTSGRVRDWQFF
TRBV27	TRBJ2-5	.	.	TGTGCCAGCAGCCCTTACACAGGGCAAATGGAGACCCAGTACTTC	CASSPYTGQMETQYF
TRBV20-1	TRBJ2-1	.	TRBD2	TGCAGTGCTACAGGGACTAGCGCCTACAATGAGCAGTTCTTC	CSATGTSAYNEQFF
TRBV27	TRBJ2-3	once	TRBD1	TGTGCCTCAAGGGGACAGGAGCCTCAAAGCACAGATACGCAGTATTTT	CASRGQEPQSTDTQYF
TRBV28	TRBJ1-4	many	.	TGTGCCAGCACCTTCGACGGTGGCAATGAAAAACTGTTTTTT	CASTFDGGNEKLFF
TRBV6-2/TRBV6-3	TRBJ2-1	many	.	TGTGCCAGCCTGCAGTTCAATGAGCAGTTCTTC	CASLQFNEQFF
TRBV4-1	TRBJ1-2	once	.	TGTGCCAGCAGCCCCGGGACGGAACCTAACTATGGCTACACCTTC	CASSPGTEPNYGYTF
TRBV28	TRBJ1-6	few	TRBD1	TGTGCCAGCAGTCCAACGCGGTGGGTGGACAGGGATAATTCACCCCTCCACTTT	CASSPTRWVDRDNSPLHF
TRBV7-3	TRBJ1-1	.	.	TGTGCCAGCAGCTCAGGCAGGAGCCGGACTGAAGCTTTCTTT	CASSSGRSRTEAFF
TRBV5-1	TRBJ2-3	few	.	TGCGCCAGCAGCTTGAGTGATGCAGATACGCAGTATTTT	CASSLSDADTQYF
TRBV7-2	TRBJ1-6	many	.	TGTGCCAGCAGCTTAGTCGTATTATCACCCCTCCACTTT	CASSLVVLSPLHF
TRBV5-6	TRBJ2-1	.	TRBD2	TGTGCCAGCATCAGAGCGGCGGGACTAGCGCCCCACAATGAGCAGTTCTTC	CASIRAAGLAPHNEQFF
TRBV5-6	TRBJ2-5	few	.	TGTGCCAGCAGCGCGGGCTTCCAAGAGACCCAGTACTTC	CASSAGFQETQYF
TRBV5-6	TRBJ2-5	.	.	TGTGCCAGCAGCTGGGAACAAGAGACCCAGTACTTC	CASSWEQETQYF
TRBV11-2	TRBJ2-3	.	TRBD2	TGTGCCAGCAGTTCAATAGCGGGAGAAGCTTCGAGCACAGATACGCAGTATTTT	CASSSIAGEASSTDTQYF
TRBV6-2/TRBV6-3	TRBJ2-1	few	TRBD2	TGTGCCAGCAGTTACGAGATACTAGCGGGAGGAGGGAATGAGCAGTTCTTC	CASSYEILAGGGNEQFF
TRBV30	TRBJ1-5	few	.	TGTGCCTGGAGTACATGGGGTAGCAATCAGCCCCAGCATTTT	CAWSTWGSNQPQHF
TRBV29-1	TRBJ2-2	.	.	TGCAGCGCCAAAGAGGGGGGCGGGACCGGGGAGCTGTTTTTT	CSAKEGGGTGELFF
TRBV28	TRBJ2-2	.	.	TGTGCCAGCAGTTTAGGGGGGCAGGACGGCGGGGAGCTGTTTTTT	CASSLGGQDGGELFF
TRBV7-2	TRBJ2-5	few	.	TGTGCCAGCAGCTCCAACCGACAAGAGACCCAGTACTTC	CASSSNRQETQYF
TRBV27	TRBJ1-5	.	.	TGTGCCAGCAGTTCACAGGGTATCCAATGGCATTTT	CASSSQGIQWHF
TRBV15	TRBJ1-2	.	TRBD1	TGTGCCACCAGCAGAGACTTGCGGCAGGGGGCAGGCTACACCTTC	CATSRDLRQGAGYTF
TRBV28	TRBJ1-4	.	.	TGTGCCAGCGGTGGAGTCAGAGTAGAGAAACTGTTTTTT	CASGGVRVEKLFF
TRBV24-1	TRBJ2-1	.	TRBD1	TGTGCCACCAGTGAACCCGGGACAGGGAGGGGTGAGCAGTTCTTC	CATSEPGTGRGEQFF
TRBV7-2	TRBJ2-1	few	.	TGTGCCAGCAGCCTCCCTATAACCCATGAGCAGTTCTTC	CASSLPITHEQFF
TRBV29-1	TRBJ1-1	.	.	TGCAGCGTTGCCGCGCAGGGCGACACTGAAGCTTTCTTT	CSVAAQGDTEAFF